This T cell receptor (beta chain) was recorded in a study of cytomegalovirus exposure and HLA in healthy donors. Study-level background: The approximately 110 validation repertoires, a later analysis reported, used the same platform as the roughly 650 repertoires from the first cohort. Study observations and caveats: The study designated fewer than 200 TCR beta chains cytomegalovirus-associated.

Comment on this clone: As yet, its antigen is unknown.

TCRdb keeps only in-frame clones here, not all; method: immunoSEQ multiplex PCR. Among about 110,000 clones listed, nearly 97% were seen once. CDR1 is LNHDA and CDR2 is SQIVND in the germline V gene (reference sequence). The ends were cut back, 0 bases at V and 9 bases at J, with 6 bases in the middle. The CDR3 consists of 12 residues. Donors came from a validation cohort of approximately 110 subjects, distinct from the first 666-subject cohort. This clonotype originated in a woman aged 18 to 35 in good health and CMV-seronegative. The specimen was PBMCs. V usage is TRBV19 and J usage is TRBJ1-5; D possibly corresponds to TRBD1 (6 bases). CDR3 sequence reads: CASSIEQGPQHF. DNA of the CDR3: TGTGCCAGTAGTATAGAACAGGGGCCCCAGCATTTT.